The clone carrying this TCR beta chain was found a few times. The antigen is not known. This record comes from a study of T cells after yellow fever vaccination. Study observations and caveats: A limited proportion of clonotypes was detected within both the CD4 and CD8 compartments.

The study made its TCR cDNA through 5'RACE template switching. That step introduced a universal primer site along with UMIs. One entry per CDR3 protein, called by TCRdb with MiXCR from the 5' RACE reads. The table lists approximately 150,000 distinct CDR3 sequences, approximately 9.7% of them singletons. J lost 10 bases, V lost 1 base, and 15 bases had no gene match. The CDR3 has 17 residues. Germline loops: CDR1 MGHRA, CDR2 YSYEKL. The V and J genes are TRBV4-1 and TRBJ1-4, with 7 bases matching TRBD1. The TCR sequence derives from a man between 18 and 29 years old who received the YFV17D yellow fever vaccine. The material sequenced was CD8+ T cells sorted from PBMCs, taken 45 days after the yellow fever booster vaccination. The CDR3 region is CASSQVEGWGRQGKLFF. CDR3 in DNA: TGCGCCAGCAGCCAAGTCGAAGGTTGGGGAAGACAGGGAAAACTGTTTTTT.